What follows is one T cell receptor beta chain and its context. Its antigen is not known. These data are taken from a study of Graves' ophthalmopathy and Graves' hyperthyroidism. Study context: At the time of initial diagnosis and before any treatment, peripheral blood was collected. General study points: Among thyroid clonotypes expanded above 0.001 frequency, most also appeared in blood.

The CDR3 covers 15 residues. V lost 4 bases to trimming and J lost 4 bases; unmatched junction nucleotides: 7. CDR1 and CDR2 from the germline V gene are MNHEY and SVGAGI. RNA transcripts were the source from which TCR beta CDR3 regions were amplified. The library came from an HTBI-primed first-round RT-PCR and a second-round multiplex PCR. TCRdb independently ran MiXCR on the multiplex PCR reads; one entry per CDR3 protein. The sample shows just over 400,000 distinct CDR3 sequences, roughly 21% of them seen only once. The clonotype was recovered from a woman aged 18-30 years with stable Graves' hyperthyroidism. V is TRBV6-5 and J is TRBJ1-5, with 7 bases lining up with TRBD1. Sequenced material: peripheral blood. This chain's CDR3 is CASSSGTAKNQPQHF. In DNA, the CDR3 is TGTGCCAGCAGTTCCGGGACAGCCAAGAATCAGCCCCAGCATTTT.